Here is one TCR beta chain with its context. This entry is derived from a study of memory CD4+ T cells and cytomegalovirus serostatus. Clones were read by immunoSEQ multiplex PCR, and TCRdb kept only the in-frame ones, dropping some. The table lists about 56,000 clones, 70% to 85% of them singletons. This CDR3 has 12 amino acids. The sort gate was single viable CD3+CD4+CD8-CD45RO+ cells for memory CD4+ T cells. The sequenced material came from memory CD4+ T cells from blood. The TCR originated in an adult in good health and CMV-seropositive. V is TRBV1 and J is TRBJ2-7; TRBD1 is taken as the D call from the table, unchecked against the DNA. TRBV1 is reported as a pseudogene. In DNA, the CDR3 is TGCACCAGCAGCCAATCCCAGCAGGGCAAGTACGTC. It codes for CTSSQSQQGKYV.